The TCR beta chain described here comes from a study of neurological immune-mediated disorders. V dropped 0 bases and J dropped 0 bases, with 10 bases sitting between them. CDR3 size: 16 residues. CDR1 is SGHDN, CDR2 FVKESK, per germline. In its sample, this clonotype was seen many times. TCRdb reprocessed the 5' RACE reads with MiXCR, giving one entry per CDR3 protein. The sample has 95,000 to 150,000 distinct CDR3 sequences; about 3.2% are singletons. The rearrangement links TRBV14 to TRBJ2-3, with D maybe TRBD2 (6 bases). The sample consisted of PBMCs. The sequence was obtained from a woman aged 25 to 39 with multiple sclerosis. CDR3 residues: CASSQDEGRSTDTQYF. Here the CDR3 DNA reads TGTGCCAGCAGCCAAGATGAAGGGAGGAGCACAGATACGCAGTATTTT.